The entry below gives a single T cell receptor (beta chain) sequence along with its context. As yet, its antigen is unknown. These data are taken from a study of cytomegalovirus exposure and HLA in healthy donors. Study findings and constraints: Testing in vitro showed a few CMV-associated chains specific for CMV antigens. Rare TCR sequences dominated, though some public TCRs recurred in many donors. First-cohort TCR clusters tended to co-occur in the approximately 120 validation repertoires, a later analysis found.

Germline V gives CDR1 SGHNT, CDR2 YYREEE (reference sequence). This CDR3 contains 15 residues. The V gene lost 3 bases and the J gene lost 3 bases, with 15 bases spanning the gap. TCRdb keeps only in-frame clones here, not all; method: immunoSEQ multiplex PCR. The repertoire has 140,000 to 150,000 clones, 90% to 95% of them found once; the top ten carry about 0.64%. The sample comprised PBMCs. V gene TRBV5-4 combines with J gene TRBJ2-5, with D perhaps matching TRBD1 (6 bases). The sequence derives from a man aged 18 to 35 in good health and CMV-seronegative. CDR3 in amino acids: CASSSSTGPKETQYF. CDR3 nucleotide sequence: TGTGCCAGCAGCTCTTCGACAGGCCCCAAAGAGACCCAGTACTTC.